A selection of T cell receptor beta chains follows, all from one sample in a study of T cells after posttransplantation cyclophosphamide. Sequenced by immunoSEQ multiplex PCR; TCRdb stores in-frame clones only, minus some. The sample carries 5,000 to 6,000 clones, about 80% recorded once. Here the sequenced sample was PBMCs, taken after allogeneic stem cell transplant with posttransplant cyclophosphamide. The receptors were gathered from a male patient between 55 and 70 years old who received an allogeneic stem cell transplant from an unrelated donor, was CMV-positive, and had no GVHD. Some T cells may be graft donor cells. Both conserved end residues are part of each CDR3. A D gene is named only where the DNA matches it firmly. For some rows the clone size is stated as once, few or many, or as a class when expanded; others skip it.

d_call: TRBD1
v_call: TRBV27
clone_size: .
j_call: TRBJ2-7
cdr3_aa: CASSFSGQGSYEQYF
cdr3_nt: TGTGCCAGCAGTTTCTCGGGACAGGGTTCCTACGAGCAGTACTTC

d_call: TRBD1
v_call: TRBV28
clone_size: .
j_call: TRBJ1-2
cdr3_aa: CASRGDRAISYGYTF
cdr3_nt: TGTGCCAGCAGGGGGGACAGAGCCATCAGCTATGGCTACACCTTC

d_call: .
v_call: TRBV29-1
clone_size: .
j_call: TRBJ2-1
cdr3_aa: CSAGDYEQFF
cdr3_nt: TGCAGCGCCGGAGACTATGAGCAGTTCTTC

d_call: .
v_call: TRBV15
clone_size: .
j_call: TRBJ1-5
cdr3_aa: CATSDSYSNQPQHF
cdr3_nt: TGTGCCACATCAGACAGCTATAGCAATCAGCCCCAGCATTTT

d_call: TRBD1
v_call: TRBV28
clone_size: few
j_call: TRBJ1-4
cdr3_aa: CASSPTRGQRNEKLFF
cdr3_nt: TGTGCCAGCAGTCCTACCAGGGGACAGCGGAATGAAAAACTGTTTTTT

d_call: .
v_call: TRBV6-5
clone_size: .
j_call: TRBJ1-6
cdr3_aa: CASRIDSPLHF
cdr3_nt: TGTGCCAGCAGAATCGATTCACCCCTCCACTTT

d_call: .
v_call: TRBV11-2
clone_size: .
j_call: TRBJ1-2
cdr3_aa: CASSSHPGQYYGYTF
cdr3_nt: TGTGCCAGCAGCTCCCATCCCGGACAGTACTATGGCTACACCTTC

d_call: .
v_call: TRBV28
clone_size: .
j_call: TRBJ1-5
cdr3_aa: CASRRGGDQPQHF
cdr3_nt: TGTGCCAGCAGAAGGGGTGGAGATCAGCCCCAGCATTTT

d_call: TRBD1
v_call: TRBV6-5
clone_size: .
j_call: TRBJ1-2
cdr3_aa: CASRTRDSPPYGYTF
cdr3_nt: TGTGCCAGCAGAACGCGGGACAGCCCACCCTATGGCTACACCTTC

d_call: TRBD1
v_call: TRBV28
clone_size: once
j_call: TRBJ2-1
cdr3_aa: CASSLGQGKISGEQFF
cdr3_nt: TGTGCCAGCAGTTTAGGACAGGGAAAGATATCCGGCGAGCAGTTCTTC

d_call: .
v_call: TRBV5-1
clone_size: .
j_call: TRBJ1-1
cdr3_aa: CASSEQGNTEAFF
cdr3_nt: TGCGCCAGCAGCGAACAGGGGAACACTGAAGCTTTCTTT

d_call: TRBD2
v_call: TRBV27
clone_size: .
j_call: TRBJ2-7
cdr3_aa: CASSSRPGTTQYF
cdr3_nt: TGTGCCAGCAGTTCACGACCCGGGACTACGCAGTACTTC

d_call: TRBD1
v_call: TRBV7-2
clone_size: .
j_call: TRBJ2-5
cdr3_aa: CASSSNRGQETQYF
cdr3_nt: TGTGCCAGCAGCTCCAACAGGGGGCAAGAGACCCAGTACTTC

d_call: .
v_call: TRBV5-4
clone_size: .
j_call: TRBJ2-2
cdr3_aa: CASTQSTRGSGAGELFF
cdr3_nt: TGTGCCAGCACCCAATCAACCAGGGGATCAGGAGCCGGGGAGCTGTTTTTT

d_call: .
v_call: TRBV6-6
clone_size: .
j_call: TRBJ2-7
cdr3_aa: CATSTEFSYEQYF
cdr3_nt: TGTGCCACCTCGACTGAGTTCTCCTACGAGCAGTACTTC

d_call: .
v_call: TRBV18
clone_size: .
j_call: TRBJ2-5
cdr3_aa: CASSGTQETQYF
cdr3_nt: TGTGCCAGCTCAGGGACACAAGAGACCCAGTACTTC

d_call: TRBD2
v_call: TRBV28
clone_size: few
j_call: TRBJ2-3
cdr3_aa: CASSLAGVRTDTQYF
cdr3_nt: TGTGCCAGCAGTTTAGCGGGAGTACGTACAGATACGCAGTATTTT

d_call: .
v_call: TRBV28
clone_size: .
j_call: TRBJ2-4
cdr3_aa: CASTRSGNIQYF
cdr3_nt: TGTGCCAGCACTCGGAGCGGGAACATTCAGTACTTC

d_call: TRBD1
v_call: TRBV18
clone_size: few
j_call: TRBJ2-2
cdr3_aa: CASSRRQGDSGELFF
cdr3_nt: TGTGCCAGCTCTCGACGACAGGGGGATTCCGGGGAGCTGTTTTTT

d_call: .
v_call: TRBV6-1
clone_size: few
j_call: TRBJ2-1
cdr3_aa: CASSEQVSSYNEQFF
cdr3_nt: TGTGCCAGCAGTGAACAGGTTAGCTCCTACAATGAGCAGTTCTTC

d_call: TRBD1
v_call: TRBV6-5
clone_size: hyperexpanded
j_call: TRBJ1-1
cdr3_aa: CASRSTGLNTEAFF
cdr3_nt: TGTGCCAGCAGATCGACAGGGTTGAACACTGAAGCTTTCTTT

d_call: TRBD2
v_call: TRBV7-8
clone_size: .
j_call: TRBJ2-1
cdr3_aa: CASSLLAGGPGEQFF
cdr3_nt: TGTGCCAGCAGCCTTTTGGCGGGGGGGCCTGGTGAGCAGTTCTTC

d_call: .
v_call: TRBV28
clone_size: .
j_call: TRBJ2-7
cdr3_aa: CASSIADGSSYEQYF
cdr3_nt: TGTGCCAGCAGCATAGCGGACGGGAGCTCCTACGAGCAGTACTTC

d_call: .
v_call: TRBV5-4
clone_size: .
j_call: TRBJ2-7
cdr3_aa: CASSLERGQDEQYF
cdr3_nt: TGTGCCAGCAGCTTGGAGCGGGGACAGGACGAGCAGTACTTC

d_call: .
v_call: TRBV27
clone_size: few
j_call: TRBJ1-1
cdr3_aa: CASSSRPGTEAFF
cdr3_nt: TGTGCCAGCAGTTCCCGTCCAGGGACTGAAGCTTTCTTT

d_call: TRBD1
v_call: TRBV6-5
clone_size: .
j_call: TRBJ1-1
cdr3_aa: CASRWTGMNTEAFF
cdr3_nt: TGTGCCAGCAGATGGACAGGGATGAACACTGAAGCTTTCTTT

d_call: TRBD1
v_call: TRBV5-5
clone_size: few
j_call: TRBJ1-6
cdr3_aa: CASLQGQSNSPLHF
cdr3_nt: TGTGCCAGCCTGCAGGGACAGAGTAATTCACCCCTCCACTTT

d_call: .
v_call: TRBV28
clone_size: .
j_call: TRBJ1-3
cdr3_aa: CASSLDISGNTIYF
cdr3_nt: TGTGCCAGCAGTCTGGACATCTCTGGAAACACCATATATTTT

d_call: TRBD1
v_call: TRBV6-1
clone_size: .
j_call: TRBJ2-7
cdr3_aa: CASSGPGQPYEQYF
cdr3_nt: TGTGCCAGCAGTGGACCGGGACAGCCCTACGAGCAGTACTTC

d_call: .
v_call: TRBV7-8
clone_size: .
j_call: TRBJ1-1
cdr3_aa: CASSSGGNTEAFF
cdr3_nt: TGCGCCAGCAGCTCGGGGGGGAACACTGAAGCTTTCTTT

d_call: .
v_call: TRBV1
clone_size: .
j_call: TRBJ2-1
cdr3_aa: CTSSNRRGGPGNEQFF
cdr3_nt: TGCACCAGCAGCAACCGACGGGGGGGCCCGGGCAATGAGCAGTTCTTC

d_call: .
v_call: TRBV29-1
clone_size: .
j_call: TRBJ2-7
cdr3_aa: CSVRYRDHEQYF
cdr3_nt: TGCAGCGTTCGCTACAGGGATCACGAGCAGTACTTC

d_call: TRBD2
v_call: TRBV28
clone_size: few
j_call: TRBJ2-7
cdr3_aa: CASSPTGLAGGPAPYEQYF
cdr3_nt: TGTGCCAGCAGTCCAACGGGACTAGCGGGAGGCCCGGCCCCCTACGAGCAGTACTTC

d_call: TRBD2
v_call: TRBV11-2
clone_size: few
j_call: TRBJ2-2
cdr3_aa: CASSLVLAGVRGTGELFF
cdr3_nt: TGTGCCAGCAGCTTAGTCCTAGCGGGGGTCCGAGGCACCGGGGAGCTGTTTTTT

d_call: .
v_call: TRBV9
clone_size: .
j_call: TRBJ2-5
cdr3_aa: CASSSGPSEETQYF
cdr3_nt: TGTGCCAGCAGCTCGGGTCCCAGTGAGGAGACCCAGTACTTC

d_call: .
v_call: TRBV11-2
clone_size: once
j_call: TRBJ1-1
cdr3_aa: CASSLGHMNTEAFF
cdr3_nt: TGTGCCAGCAGCTTAGGACATATGAACACTGAAGCTTTCTTT

d_call: .
v_call: TRBV6-5
clone_size: .
j_call: TRBJ1-6
cdr3_aa: CASRFRQANSPLHF
cdr3_nt: TGTGCCAGCAGGTTCAGACAGGCCAATTCACCCCTCCACTTT

d_call: TRBD1
v_call: TRBV29-1
clone_size: .
j_call: TRBJ2-2
cdr3_aa: CSVGGQAAGELFF
cdr3_nt: TGCAGCGTGGGGGGACAGGCCGCCGGGGAGCTGTTTTTT

d_call: .
v_call: TRBV29-1
clone_size: .
j_call: TRBJ1-5
cdr3_aa: CSVVESLNQPQHF
cdr3_nt: TGCAGCGTTGTGGAGAGTCTCAATCAGCCCCAGCATTTT

d_call: TRBD1
v_call: TRBV2
clone_size: .
j_call: TRBJ1-5
cdr3_aa: CASSLQGSNQPQHF
cdr3_nt: TGTGCCAGCAGTCTACAGGGGAGCAATCAGCCCCAGCATTTT

d_call: .
v_call: TRBV29-1
clone_size: .
j_call: TRBJ1-2
cdr3_aa: CSVEWAGNYGYTF
cdr3_nt: TGCAGCGTTGAATGGGCCGGCAACTATGGCTACACCTTC

d_call: TRBD2
v_call: TRBV5-1
clone_size: .
j_call: TRBJ2-1
cdr3_aa: CASSPSGVSSYNEQFF
cdr3_nt: TGCGCCAGCAGCCCCAGCGGGGTCAGCTCCTACAATGAGCAGTTCTTC

d_call: .
v_call: TRBV4-1
clone_size: .
j_call: TRBJ2-2
cdr3_aa: CASSRQQGYGELFF
cdr3_nt: TGCGCCAGCAGCCGACAACAGGGATACGGGGAGCTGTTTTTT

d_call: .
v_call: TRBV7-4
clone_size: .
j_call: TRBJ1-1
cdr3_aa: CASSLQALNTEAFF
cdr3_nt: TGTGCCAGCAGCCTTCAGGCCCTGAACACTGAAGCTTTCTTT

d_call: TRBD2
v_call: TRBV19
clone_size: .
j_call: TRBJ2-7
cdr3_aa: CASSIRGGNYEQYF
cdr3_nt: TGTGCCAGTAGTATCCGCGGGGGAAACTACGAGCAGTACTTC

d_call: TRBD1
v_call: TRBV7-6
clone_size: once
j_call: TRBJ2-5
cdr3_aa: CASSLVGTVVGETQYF
cdr3_nt: TGTGCCAGCAGCTTAGTCGGGACAGTGGTGGGGGAGACCCAGTACTTC

d_call: .
v_call: TRBV19
clone_size: .
j_call: TRBJ2-7
cdr3_aa: CASSMPGGPAHEQYF
cdr3_nt: TGTGCCAGTAGTATGCCCGGAGGGCCCGCCCACGAGCAGTACTTC

d_call: .
v_call: TRBV7-2
clone_size: few
j_call: TRBJ2-2
cdr3_aa: CASSFSGNTGELFF
cdr3_nt: TGTGCCAGCAGCTTTAGTGGGAACACCGGGGAGCTGTTTTTT

d_call: .
v_call: TRBV7-8
clone_size: .
j_call: TRBJ2-5
cdr3_aa: CASSLRHFSGLQETQYF
cdr3_nt: TGTGCCAGCAGCTTACGACACTTTAGTGGGTTACAAGAGACCCAGTACTTC

d_call: .
v_call: TRBV9
clone_size: .
j_call: TRBJ1-6
cdr3_aa: CASSVQRAVNSPLHF
cdr3_nt: TGTGCCAGCAGCGTACAGAGGGCAGTCAATTCACCCCTCCACTTT

d_call: .
v_call: TRBV27
clone_size: .
j_call: TRBJ1-2
cdr3_aa: CASKSESSYGYTF
cdr3_nt: TGTGCCAGCAAAAGCGAATCTAGCTATGGCTACACCTTC

d_call: .
v_call: TRBV5-1
clone_size: .
j_call: TRBJ1-4
cdr3_aa: CASSPFAGANEKLFF
cdr3_nt: TGCGCCAGCAGCCCCTTCGCGGGGGCTAATGAAAAACTGTTTTTT

d_call: TRBD1
v_call: TRBV5-1
clone_size: .
j_call: TRBJ1-2
cdr3_aa: CASSLASADRNYGYTF
cdr3_nt: TGCGCCAGCAGCTTGGCCTCGGCGGACAGGAACTATGGCTACACCTTC

d_call: .
v_call: TRBV28
clone_size: .
j_call: TRBJ2-7
cdr3_aa: CASSLGRTYEQYF
cdr3_nt: TGTGCCAGCAGTTTGGGCAGGACCTACGAGCAGTACTTC

d_call: .
v_call: TRBV7-2
clone_size: .
j_call: TRBJ1-3
cdr3_aa: CASGKTGQSGNTIYF
cdr3_nt: TGTGCCAGCGGTAAGACGGGACAATCTGGAAACACCATATATTTT

d_call: .
v_call: TRBV5-4
clone_size: .
j_call: TRBJ2-7
cdr3_aa: CASSSAGRSYEQYF
cdr3_nt: TGTGCCAGCAGCTCGGCGGGACGCTCCTACGAGCAGTACTTC

d_call: .
v_call: TRBV5-4
clone_size: .
j_call: TRBJ1-2
cdr3_aa: CASSRSQSWHYGYTF
cdr3_nt: TGTGCCAGCAGCCGTTCCCAGTCCTGGCACTATGGCTACACCTTC

d_call: TRBD2
v_call: TRBV7-8
clone_size: .
j_call: TRBJ2-1
cdr3_aa: CASSLLQRGALGNEQFF
cdr3_nt: TGTGCCAGCAGCTTACTCCAGCGGGGGGCCTTGGGGAATGAGCAGTTCTTC